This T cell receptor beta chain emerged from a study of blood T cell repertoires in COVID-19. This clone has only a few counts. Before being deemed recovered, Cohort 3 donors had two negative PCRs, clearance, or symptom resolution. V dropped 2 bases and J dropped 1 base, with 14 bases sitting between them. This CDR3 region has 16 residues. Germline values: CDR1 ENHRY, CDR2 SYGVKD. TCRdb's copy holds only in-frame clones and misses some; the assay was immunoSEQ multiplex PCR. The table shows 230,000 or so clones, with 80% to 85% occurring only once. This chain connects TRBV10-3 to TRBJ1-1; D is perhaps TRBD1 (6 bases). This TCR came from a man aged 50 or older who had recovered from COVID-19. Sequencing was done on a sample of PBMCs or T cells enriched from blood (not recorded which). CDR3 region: CAISERSGGGNTEAFF. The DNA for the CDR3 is TGTGCCATCAGTGAGCGGTCGGGGGGCGGGAACACTGAAGCTTTCTTT.